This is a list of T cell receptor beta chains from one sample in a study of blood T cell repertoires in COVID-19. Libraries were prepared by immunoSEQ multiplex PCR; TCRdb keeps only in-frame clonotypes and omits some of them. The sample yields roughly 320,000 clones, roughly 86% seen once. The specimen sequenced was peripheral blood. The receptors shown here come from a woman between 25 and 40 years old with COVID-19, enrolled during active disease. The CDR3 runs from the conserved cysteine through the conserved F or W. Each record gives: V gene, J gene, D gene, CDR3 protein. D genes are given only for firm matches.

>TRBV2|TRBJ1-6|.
CASSEAQGSYSPLHF
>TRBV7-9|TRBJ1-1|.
CASSLPGGTEAFF
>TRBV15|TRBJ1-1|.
CATSRVGGTEAFF
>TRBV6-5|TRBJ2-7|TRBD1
CAASDRVPSYEQYF
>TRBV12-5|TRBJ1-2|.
CASALGGYGYTF
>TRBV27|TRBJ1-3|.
CASSPQQGYGNTIYF
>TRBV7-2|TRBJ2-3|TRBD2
CASSGLAGGATDTQYF
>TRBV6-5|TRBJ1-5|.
CASSFQGANQPQHF
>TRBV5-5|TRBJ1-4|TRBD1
CASSLRQGGKLFF
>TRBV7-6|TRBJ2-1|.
CASSSEVFQGIYNEQFF
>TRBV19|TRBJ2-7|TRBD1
CASSMTGTGVTYEQYF
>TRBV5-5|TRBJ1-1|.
CASSPVRIGTEAFF
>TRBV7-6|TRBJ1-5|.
CASSLSGGLSNQPQHF
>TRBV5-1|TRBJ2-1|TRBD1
CASSLTWTGNEQFF
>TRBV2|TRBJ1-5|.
CASSDSTRQPQHF
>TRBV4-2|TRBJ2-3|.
CASSQVLGTVIMDTQYF
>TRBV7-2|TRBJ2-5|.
CASSLAGAGETQYF
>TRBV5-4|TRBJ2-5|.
CASSLGEAQYF
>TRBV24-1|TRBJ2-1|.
CATSDYKRSSYNEQFF
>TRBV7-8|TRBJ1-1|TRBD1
CASSLGYRGLNTEAFF
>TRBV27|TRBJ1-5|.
CASSLGHNQPQHF
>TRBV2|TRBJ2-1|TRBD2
CASSEQGLVGNEQFF
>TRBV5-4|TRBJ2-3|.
CASSLWSLSEDTQYF
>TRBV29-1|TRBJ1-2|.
CSALVYSGYGYTF
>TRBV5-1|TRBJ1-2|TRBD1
CASSEAGQGFYGYTF